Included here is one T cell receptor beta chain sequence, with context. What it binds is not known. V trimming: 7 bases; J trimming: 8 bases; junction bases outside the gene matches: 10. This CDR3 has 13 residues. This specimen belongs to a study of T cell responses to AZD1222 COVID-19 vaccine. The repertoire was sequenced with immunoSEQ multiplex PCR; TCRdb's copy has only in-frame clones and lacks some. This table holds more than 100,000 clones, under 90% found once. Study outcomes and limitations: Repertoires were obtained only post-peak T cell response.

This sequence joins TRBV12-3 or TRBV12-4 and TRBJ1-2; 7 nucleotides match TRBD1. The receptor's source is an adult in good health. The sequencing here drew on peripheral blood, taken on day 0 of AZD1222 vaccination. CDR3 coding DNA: TGTGCCAGCAAGACGACAGGGAGGCGAGGCTACACCTTC. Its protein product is CASKTTGRRGYTF.